Following are 4 T cell receptor beta chains from one sample sequenced in a study of T cell responses to AZD1222 COVID-19 vaccine. Profiled with immunoSEQ multiplex PCR; TCRdb holds only in-frame clones, not every one. The sample has approximately 140,000 clones, around nine tenths seen once. Here the sequenced sample was peripheral blood, taken on day 0 of MenACWY control vaccination. These receptors were obtained from an adult in good health.

V is TRBV7-9 and J is TRBJ2-7; a possible D gene is TRBD2 (5 bases). The CDR3 is 14 amino acids. V shed 1 base and J shed 2 bases, with 9 bases lying between them. Looked up from germline, CDR1 is SEHNR and CDR2 is FQNEAQ (reference sequence). The CDR3 DNA sequence: TGTGCCAGCAGCTTAGGAGGGAACACCTACGAGCAGTACTTC. Translation gives CASSLGGNTYEQYF.

The gene calls are TRBV9 and TRBJ1-6, with D possibly being TRBD1 (6 bases). The ends were cut back, 4 bases at V and 7 bases at J, with 15 bases in the middle. From germline, CDR1 is SGDLS and CDR2 YYNGEE. CDR3 length: 15 residues. The CDR3 DNA reads TGTGCCAGCAGCCCCCGGGGCGGGGGCAATTCACCCCTCCACTTT. Translating it yields CASSPRGGGNSPLHF.

The chain joins TRBV18 to TRBJ1-4, with a tentative D call TRBD1 (6 bases). CDR3 length: 16 residues. Germline CDR1 KGHSH, CDR2 LQKENI. V was cut by 4 bases and J by 8 bases, with 20 bases left in between. The CDR3 DNA sequence: TGTGCCAGCTCACAAACACCGGGACAACGGCAGGAAAAACTGTTTTTT. This encodes CASSQTPGQRQEKLFF.

V and J are TRBV7-9 and TRBJ1-1; tentative D call: TRBD1 (5 bases). The V gene lost 6 bases and the J gene lost 11 bases, with 25 bases spanning the gap. Germline lookup yields CDR1 SEHNR and CDR2 FQNEAQ (reference sequence). This CDR3 has 15 residues. The CDR3 here is CASRPSKGKTWVAFF. The CDR3 DNA sequence: TGTGCCAGCAGACCTTCCAAGGGGAAAACATGGGTGGCTTTCTTT.